This T cell receptor beta chain is drawn from a study of T-cell reconstitution after alpha-beta-depleted transplantation in children listed by TCRdb under 2016. Some background on the complete study: T-cell immune reconstitution after TCRalphabeta/CD19-depleted allogeneic hematopoietic cell transplantation in children was quantitatively tracked in the study by means of TCR repertoire profiling.

The study at large found these results: The frequencies of hyperexpanded clones fell over the following months, and after one year, T-cell counts and TCRbeta diversity were mostly attributed to newly produced T cells. About two months after transplant, the apparently early recovery of alphabetaT-cell counts reportedly depended on just several hundred clones that had expanded rapidly and came from non-depleted graft cells. In some patients, the high TCRbeta diversity seen at day 60 was put down to recipient T cells and intrathymic progenitors that had survived conditioning.

Library generation was performed with PCR. Instrument used: Illumina HiSeq 2500. Molecular barcoding was employed in the preparation of TCR libraries, with unique molecular identifiers being used to normalize TCRbeta repertoire quantification. TCRdb itself trimmed the public reads at Q25 with fastp, ran MiXCR and retained productive beta chains. CDR3 protein sequences are deduplicated, and each keeps its most common genes and DNA. For this sample there are around 29,000 distinct CDR3 sequences; 6.3% appear just once. Roughly 7% of the sample comes from the top ten. This clonotype was detected ten times or more. Its target antigen remains unknown. No clone much larger than this one lies a single base away; base qualities are absent. The treatment or condition label, read with the paper, signifies: allogeneic hematopoietic cell transplantation with graft depleted of TCRalphabeta T cells and CD19 B cells. Transplant recipients were children who received TCRalphabeta/CD19-depleted allogeneic hematopoietic cell grafts.

This TCR derives from a male patient younger than 18 who had a stem cell transplant for acute myeloid leukemia, so the T cells may come from the graft donor. The sample in question was PBMCs, mostly from graft donor cells, obtained 180 days after TCRalphabeta/CD19-depleted stem cell transplant.

The CDR3 amino acid sequence is: CASSWDRMNTGELFF. The DNA sequence reads TGTGCCAGCAGCTGGGACAGGATGAACACCGGGGAGCTGTTTTTT. The chain employs TRBV7-2 and TRBJ2-2; 8 of the junction bases match TRBD1. Sequences SGHTA (CDR1) and FQGNSA (CDR2) are obtained from the germline V gene. V and J are trimmed by 4 bases and 1 base, and the gene matches miss 2 bases of the junction. The CDR3 contains 15 residues, cysteine and phenylalanine counted. Only the CDR3 DNA stays, 45 bases, in frame from base 1.